This TCR beta chain was observed in a study of T cell repertoires in cytomegalovirus infection. Study at large: Public TCR beta signatures provided an indication of both CMV infection and a matching HLA type. Study results and limitations: The study identified carriers of CMV plus the relevant HLA from cumulative public TCR beta family frequency. HLA-C-restricted, CMV-specific TCR beta clonotypes were dominant ex vivo.

In the case of this clonotype: Its specificity is unknown.

TCRdb fed the reads into MiXCR, producing one record per CDR3 protein. The table has a few hundred thousand distinct CDR3 sequences, approximately 40% seen once; the top ten hold around 48%. Germline V lookup: CDR1 SNHLY, CDR2 FYNNEI. CDR3 length: 13 residues. V lost 7 bases, J lost 10 bases, and 5 bases stayed unmatched. The sequence was collected from a human donor in good health (CMV status not recorded). Some clones in this sample may be carry-over from other donors' samples. The chain combines TRBV2 with TRBJ2-1; 12 bases fit TRBD2. Sequences were derived from cultured PBMCs, sampled from culture after CMV antigen stimulation. The CDR3 is CASTRLAGAEQFF. CDR3 DNA sequence: TGTGCCAGCACCCGACTAGCGGGGGCCGAGCAGTTCTTC.